This T cell receptor (beta chain) was recovered during a study of shared clonotypes between healthy human individuals. Whole-study results and caveats: Clonotypes not shared had lower generation probabilities than those common to all four donors. Richness estimates generally favored naive over memory subsets.

The germline CDR1 and CDR2 sequences are SGDLS and YYNGEE. With V trimmed by 4 bases and J by 5 bases, 8 bases remained unmatched. CDR3 size: 14 residues. Notes on this clone: Its target is unknown.

Genomic DNA of every subset was divided equally among multiple immunoSEQ plates. The protocol was immunoSEQ multiplex PCR, while the TCRdb copy is restricted to in-frame clones and leaves out a portion. The table lists roughly 1,000,000 clones, 78% of them singletons. Subsets obtained from CD4+ cells comprised CD45RA+ naive and CD45RA-negative memory cells. The gene calls are TRBV9 and TRBJ2-7, with 8 bases fitting TRBD2. The sample comprised memory CD4+ T cells from PBMCs. Documented subset: CD45RA-negative fraction. The receptor's source is a man between 18 and 29 years old in good health. Some clones in this sample may be carry-over from other donors' samples. The CDR3 bases are TGTGCCAGCAGCCCTAGGGGACTAGACCACGAGCAGTACTTC. Residues: CASSPRGLDHEQYF.